Below are 20 T cell receptor beta chains sequenced from a single sample in a study of siplizumab effects on memory and regulatory T cells. Profiling relied on immunoSEQ multiplex PCR, and the TCRdb table lists in-frame clones only, not all of them. The data hold over 95,000 clones, with 85% to 95% observed a single time. The specimen sequenced was non-Treg CD4+ T cells sorted from blood. These receptors all stem from a human donor in good health.

This chain joins TRBV5-1 and TRBJ2-3, with D uncertain. The CDR3 is 14 amino acids. CDR1 SGHRS and CDR2 YFSETQ come from the germline V gene. The germline V and J ends were trimmed by 1 base and 1 base, with 7 bases remaining between them. The CDR3 loop reads CASSLSAGTDTQYF. The CDR3 DNA sequence: TGCGCCAGCAGCTTGTCTGCGGGCACAGATACGCAGTATTTT.

This clone was seen once. Distinct nucleotide sequences in the sample also encode this CDR3. This rearrangement joins TRBV6-1 to TRBJ2-7; D possibly corresponds to TRBD1 (6 bases). The CDR3 totals 12 residues. Looked up from germline, CDR1 is MNHNS and CDR2 is SASEGT. Deletions cut 6 bases from V and 4 bases from J, with 10 bases between. The CDR3 loop reads CASRPTGYEQYF. In DNA form, the CDR3 reads TGTGCCAGCAGACCGACAGGATACGAGCAGTACTTC.

The rearrangement links TRBV28 to TRBJ2-1, with a possible D match to TRBD1 (6 bases). V shed 3 bases and J shed 4 bases, with 19 bases lying between them. The CDR3 runs to 17 residues. Germline V gives CDR1 MDHEN, CDR2 SYDVKM. CDR3: CASSFHHGRGTYNEQFF. DNA for the CDR3: TGTGCCAGCAGTTTCCACCATGGTAGGGGGACATACAATGAGCAGTTCTTC.

This chain joins TRBV19 and TRBJ1-5; the D is unclear. Germline-derived CDR1 and CDR2 are LNHDA and SQIVND (reference sequence). Trimming shortened V by 7 bases and J by 0 bases, and 13 bases separated the two germline ends. The CDR3 is 15 amino acids. The CDR3 sequence: CASMEGRYSNQPQHF. DNA of the CDR3: TGTGCCAGTATGGAGGGCCGGTATAGCAATCAGCCCCAGCATTTT.

The CDR3 DNA sequence: TGTGCCAGCTCACCTTCGGACAGGGGGGAAAAACTGTTTTTT. Encoded protein: CASSPSDRGEKLFF. V usage is TRBV18 and J usage is TRBJ1-4; TRBD1 aligns across 10 bases. The germline V gene has CDR1 KGHSH and CDR2 LQKENI. The CDR3 has 14 residues. Germline trimming cut 3 bases from V and 8 bases from J; bases unmatched to any gene: 3.

The chain has TRBV19 and TRBJ1-5, with 7 bases lining up with TRBD1. CDR1 is LNHDA and CDR2 is SQIVND in the germline V gene (reference sequence). The V gene end was trimmed by 6 bases and the J gene end by 1 base; junction bases not matched to a gene: 6. There are 15 residues in the CDR3. The CDR3 bases are TGTGCCAGTAGAGAAGAACAGGGGAGCAATCAGCCCCAGCATTTT. Its translation is CASREEQGSNQPQHF.

The chain employs TRBV7-3 and TRBJ1-5, with 7 bases aligning to TRBD1. The V segment lost 2 bases and the J segment 6 bases; nucleotides outside the gene matches: 1. The CDR3 length is 13 residues. CDR1 and CDR2 from the germline V gene are SGHTA and FQGTGA. CDR3 amino acids: CASSLWDSQPQHF. The CDR3 DNA reads as TGTGCCAGCAGCTTATGGGACAGTCAGCCCCAGCATTTT.

The chain combines TRBV19 with TRBJ2-3; 10 positions agree with TRBD2. The CDR3 has 15 amino acids. The V segment lost 5 bases and the J segment 4 bases; nucleotides outside the gene matches: 6. The germline V gene encodes CDR1 LNHDA and CDR2 SQIVND (reference sequence). Here the CDR3 DNA reads TGTGCCAGTAGTTTAAGCGGGGGGGCCGCAGATACGCAGTATTTT. This translates into CASSLSGGAADTQYF. Complete variable domain (other parts from reference TRBV19 and TRBJ2-3): DGGITQSPKYLFRKEGQNVTLSCEQNLNHDAMYWYRQDPGQGLRLIYYSQIVNDFQKGDIAEGYSVSREKKESFPLTVTSAQKNPTAFYLCASSLSGGAADTQYFGPGTRLTVL.

The rearrangement joins TRBV11-3 to TRBJ2-7, with TRBD1 as a possible D gene (5 bases). The CDR3 contains 14 residues. Germline CDR1 reads SGHNT; CDR2 reads YENEEA. Trimming pared 5 bases from V and 3 bases from J, leaving 14 bases between. As DNA, the CDR3 is TGTGCCAGCAGCGAAGGGGCGGCCAGCTACGAGCAGTACTTC. It is translated as CASSEGAASYEQYF.

This chain joins TRBV7-6 and TRBJ2-5, with no clear D. Per germline, CDR1 SGHVS and CDR2 FNYEAQ. The CDR3 spans 14 residues. Trimming left V 1 base short and J 5 bases short, with 11 bases between. CDR3 DNA: TGTGCCAGCAGCTTAGGGCTAGTGGCGGAGACCCAGTACTTC. It specifies CASSLGLVAETQYF. The whole variable domain, remainder taken from reference TRBV7-6 and TRBJ2-5, is GAGVSQSPRYKVTKRGQDVALRCDPISGHVSLYWYRQALGQGPEFLTYFNYEAQQDKSGLPNDRFSAERPEGSISTLTIQRTEQRDSAMYRCASSLGLVAETQYFGPGTRLLVL.

The chain uses TRBV4-2 and TRBJ1-2; D gene unclear. V was clipped by 1 base and J by 2 bases, with 11 bases between them. The CDR3 is 15 amino acids. CDR1 LGHNA and CDR2 YNFKEQ come from the germline V gene. The CDR3 spells CASSQGYTLNYGYTF. The CDR3 bases are TGTGCCAGCAGCCAAGGGTACACGTTGAACTATGGCTACACCTTC.

This chain uses TRBV27 with TRBJ1-2; TRBD1 matches at 8 bases. With 9 bases clipped from V and 7 bases from J, the junction kept 10 bases outside the gene matches. Germline CDR1 MNHEY, CDR2 SMNVEV (reference sequence). This CDR3 has 13 amino acids. The CDR3 protein is CASGTSGQGGYTF. DNA for the CDR3: TGTGCCAGTGGGACATCCGGACAGGGTGGCTACACCTTC.

V is TRBV7-2 and J is TRBJ2-1; 9 nucleotides agree with TRBD2. CDR3 size: 16 residues. Germline V lookup: CDR1 SGHTA, CDR2 FQGNSA. With V trimmed by 5 bases and J by 1 base, 6 bases remained unmatched. CDR3 protein: CASSPRAGGSYNEQFF. The DNA for the CDR3 is TGTGCCAGCAGCCCAAGAGCGGGGGGATCCTACAATGAGCAGTTCTTC.

The chain links TRBV18 to TRBJ2-1, with 14 bases fitting TRBD2. The CDR3 sequence is 16 residues long. Germline CDR1 and CDR2: KGHSH and LQKENI. V lost 1 base to trimming and J lost 9 bases; unmatched junction nucleotides: 5. The CDR3 bases are TGTGCCAGCTCACCACGGGGACTAGCGGGGGAAGGTGAGCAGTTCTTC. Translating it yields CASSPRGLAGEGEQFF.

The V gene is TRBV28, the J gene TRBJ2-7; TRBD1 might be the D (6 bases). The CDR3 is 12 residues long. Trimming removed 2 bases from V and 8 bases from J, with 10 bases in between. Germline V lookup: CDR1 MDHEN, CDR2 SYDVKM. The DNA of the CDR3 is TGTGCCAGCAGTTTAAGGGACACACAGCAGTACTTC. It codes for CASSLRDTQQYF. Full variable domain (remainder filled in from reference TRBV28 and TRBJ2-7): DVKVTQSSRYLVKRTGEKVFLECVQDMDHENMFWYRQDPGLGLRLIYFSYDVKMKEKGDIPEGYSVSREKKERFSLILESASTNQTSMYLCASSLRDTQQYFGPGTRLTVT.

The sample holds a few counts of this clone. The chain couples TRBV30 to TRBJ1-1, with D possibly being TRBD1 (5 bases). CDR3 length: 11 residues. Trimming cost V 8 bases and J 6 bases, with 13 bases left between them. Germline CDR1 reads GTSNPN; CDR2 reads SVGIG (reference sequence). CDR3 region: CARGAGAEAFF. DNA of the CDR3: TGTGCCCGAGGGGCCGGCGCTGAAGCTTTCTTT. The full variable domain, its missing parts supplied by reference TRBV30 and TRBJ1-1, is SQTIHQWPATLVQPVGSPLSLECTVEGTSNPNLYWYRQAAGRGLQLLFYSVGIGQISSEVPQNLSASRPQDRQFILSSKKLLLSDSGFYLCARGAGAEAFFGQGTRLTVV.

This clone was recorded once. The rearrangement joins TRBV11-1 to TRBJ2-5; D is uncertain. The CDR3 contains 12 residues. The germline gives CDR1 SGHAT, CDR2 FQDESV (reference sequence). V lost 3 bases to trimming and J lost 3 bases, with 5 bases between them. The CDR3 sequence is CASSFSEETQYF. CDR3 nucleotides: TGTGCCAGCAGCTTTTCAGAAGAGACCCAGTACTTC.

V usage is TRBV7-9 and J usage is TRBJ2-5; D is unclear. Trimming pared 4 bases from V and 1 base from J, leaving 10 bases between. Per germline, CDR1 SEHNR and CDR2 FQNEAQ (reference sequence). The CDR3 has 14 amino acids. The CDR3 nucleotides read TGTGCCAGCAGCTCCCGCCGGCTCCAAGAGACCCAGTACTTC. Residues: CASSSRRLQETQYF.

The gene calls are TRBV20-1 and TRBJ1-3; D is unresolved. Germline V gene data show CDR1 as DFQATT and CDR2 as SNEGSKA (reference sequence). V was shortened by 5 bases and J by 7 bases, with 6 bases between the two germline ends. There are 10 residues in the CDR3. In DNA form, the CDR3 reads TGCAGTGCTGCCTCGAACACCATATATTTT. It encodes CSAASNTIYF.

The CDR3 reads CAWSMDGVQPQHF. In DNA, the CDR3 is TGTGCCTGGAGTATGGATGGGGTTCAGCCCCAGCATTTT. V and J are TRBV30 and TRBJ1-5; the D is unclear. V lost 2 bases and J lost 6, with 11 bases in between. CDR1 is GTSNPN, CDR2 SVGIG, per germline (reference sequence). The CDR3 is 13 amino acids.